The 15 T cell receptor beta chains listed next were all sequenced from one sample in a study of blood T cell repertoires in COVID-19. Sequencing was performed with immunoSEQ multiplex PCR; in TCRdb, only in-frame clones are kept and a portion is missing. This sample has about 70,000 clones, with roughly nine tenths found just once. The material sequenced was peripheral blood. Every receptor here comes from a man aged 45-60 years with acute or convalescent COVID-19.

CDR3 nucleotides: TGTGCCAGTAGTCCAATTTGGCGGGAGGGCCCATCCTACAATGAGCAGTTCTTC. Its protein is CASSPIWREGPSYNEQFF. The chain recombines TRBV19 with TRBJ2-1; 9 positions match TRBD2. From germline, CDR1 is LNHDA and CDR2 SQIVND (reference sequence). V lost 5 bases and J lost 1; bases outside the gene matches: 12. The CDR3 contains 18 residues.

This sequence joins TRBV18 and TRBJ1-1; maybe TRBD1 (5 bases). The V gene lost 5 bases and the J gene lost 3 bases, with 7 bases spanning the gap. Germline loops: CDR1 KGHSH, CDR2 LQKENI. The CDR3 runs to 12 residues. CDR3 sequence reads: CASSGADTEAFF. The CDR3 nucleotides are TGTGCCAGCTCAGGGGCGGACACTGAAGCTTTCTTT.

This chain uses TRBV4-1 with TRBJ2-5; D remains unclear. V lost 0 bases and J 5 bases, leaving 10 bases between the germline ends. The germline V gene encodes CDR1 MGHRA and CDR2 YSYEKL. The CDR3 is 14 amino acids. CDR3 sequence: CASSQDHRVETQYF. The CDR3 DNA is TGCGCCAGCAGCCAAGATCATAGAGTGGAGACCCAGTACTTC.

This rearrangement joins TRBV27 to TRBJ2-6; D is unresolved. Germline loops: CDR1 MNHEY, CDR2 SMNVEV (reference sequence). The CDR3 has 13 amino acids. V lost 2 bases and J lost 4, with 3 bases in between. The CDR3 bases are TGTGCCAGCAGTTTAGGCGGGGCCAACGTCCTGACTTTC. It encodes CASSLGGANVLTF.

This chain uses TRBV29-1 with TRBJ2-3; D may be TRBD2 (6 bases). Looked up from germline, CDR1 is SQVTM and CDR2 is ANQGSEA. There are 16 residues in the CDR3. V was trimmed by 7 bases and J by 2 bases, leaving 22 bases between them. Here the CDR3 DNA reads TGCAGCGCCTTGGGGGGATCGGATTCCGACACAGATACGCAGTATTTT. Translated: CSALGGSDSDTDTQYF.

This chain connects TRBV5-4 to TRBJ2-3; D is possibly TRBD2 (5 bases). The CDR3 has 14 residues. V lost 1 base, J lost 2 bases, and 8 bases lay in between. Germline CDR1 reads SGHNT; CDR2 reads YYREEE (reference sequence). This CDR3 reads CASSLRLTTDTQYF. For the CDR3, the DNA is TGTGCCAGCAGCTTGAGACTAACCACAGATACGCAGTATTTT.

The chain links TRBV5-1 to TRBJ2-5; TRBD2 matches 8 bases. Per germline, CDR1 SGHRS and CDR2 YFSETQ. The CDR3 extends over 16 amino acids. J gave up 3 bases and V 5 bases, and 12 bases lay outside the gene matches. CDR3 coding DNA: TGCGCCAGCAGTCCCCGGGGAGCGGGAGTAGAAGAGACCCAGTACTTC. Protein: CASSPRGAGVEETQYF.

The CDR3 DNA reads TGTGCCAGCAGTGAGCAGGGAAACTATGGCTACACCTTC. This translates into CASSEQGNYGYTF. J is TRBJ1-2 and V is TRBV2; possibly TRBD1 for D (5 bases). The CDR3 is 13 residues long. Trimming left V 3 bases short and J 2 bases short, with 7 bases between. CDR1 is SNHLY, CDR2 FYNNEI, per germline.

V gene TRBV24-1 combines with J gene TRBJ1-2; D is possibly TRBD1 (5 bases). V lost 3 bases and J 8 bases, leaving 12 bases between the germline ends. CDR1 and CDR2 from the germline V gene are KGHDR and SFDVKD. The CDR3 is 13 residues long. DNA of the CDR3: TGTGCCACCAGTGATCGCAGGGAGGGGGGCTACACCTTC. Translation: CATSDRREGGYTF.

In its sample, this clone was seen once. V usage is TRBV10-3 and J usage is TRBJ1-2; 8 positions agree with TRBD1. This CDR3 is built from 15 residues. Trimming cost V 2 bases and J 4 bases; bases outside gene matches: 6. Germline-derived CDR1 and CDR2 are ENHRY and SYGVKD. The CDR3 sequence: CAISEINRGAYGYTF. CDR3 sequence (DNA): TGTGCCATCAGTGAGATCAACAGGGGGGCCTATGGCTACACCTTC.

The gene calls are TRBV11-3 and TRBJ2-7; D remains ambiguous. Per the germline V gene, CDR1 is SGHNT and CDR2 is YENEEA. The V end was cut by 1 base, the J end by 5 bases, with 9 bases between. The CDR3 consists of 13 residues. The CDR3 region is CASSLGPENEQYF. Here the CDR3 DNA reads TGTGCCAGCAGCTTAGGGCCAGAAAACGAGCAGTACTTC.

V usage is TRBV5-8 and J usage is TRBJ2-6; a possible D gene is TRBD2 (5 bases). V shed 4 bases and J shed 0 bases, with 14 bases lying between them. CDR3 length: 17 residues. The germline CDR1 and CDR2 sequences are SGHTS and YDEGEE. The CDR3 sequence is CASSRAGVDSGANVLTF. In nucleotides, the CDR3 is TGTGCCAGCAGCCGGGCCGGGGTCGACTCTGGGGCCAACGTCCTGACTTTC.

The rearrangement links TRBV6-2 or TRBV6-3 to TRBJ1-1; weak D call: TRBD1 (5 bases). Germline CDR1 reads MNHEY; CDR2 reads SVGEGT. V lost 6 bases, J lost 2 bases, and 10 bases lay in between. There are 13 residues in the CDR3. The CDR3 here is CASSPGSNTEAFF. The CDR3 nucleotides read TGTGCCAGCAGCCCAGGGAGTAACACTGAAGCTTTCTTT.

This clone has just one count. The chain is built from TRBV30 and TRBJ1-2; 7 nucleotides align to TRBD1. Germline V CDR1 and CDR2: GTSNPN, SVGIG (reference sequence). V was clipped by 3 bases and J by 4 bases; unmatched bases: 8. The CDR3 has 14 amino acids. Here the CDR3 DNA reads TGTGCCTGGAGCCTAGAGGGGGCAGCCTATGGCTACACCTTC. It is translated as CAWSLEGAAYGYTF.

DNA of the CDR3: TGTGCCACCAGTGATTTAGCGGGACGTAGCAATGAGCAGTTCTTC. It yields the protein CATSDLAGRSNEQFF. The rearrangement links TRBV24-1 to TRBJ2-1; the match to TRBD2 covers 7 bases. This CDR3 contains 15 residues. Germline CDR1 reads KGHDR; CDR2 reads SFDVKD. The trim removed 1 base at V and 6 bases at J, leaving 5 bases unmatched.